This T cell receptor (beta chain) was identified during a study of cytomegalovirus exposure and HLA in healthy donors. Study summary: The approximately 670 first-cohort repertoires shared a platform with the approximately 120 validation repertoires, as reported in a later analysis. General study findings and limits: A list of about 180 TCR beta chains associated with cytomegalovirus was given.

V lost 0 bases to trimming and J lost 1 base, with 7 bases between them. This CDR3 is 14 amino acids long. CDR1 SGHRS and CDR2 YFSETQ come from the germline V gene. Repertoires were generated with immunoSEQ multiplex PCR, while TCRdb's copy carries only in-frame clones and drops some. The data contain tens of thousands of clones, 95% to 97% of them singletons. This clone was detected only a few times. The antigen is not known. This sequence was found in a man between 18 and 29 years old in good health and CMV-seronegative. V is TRBV5-1 and J is TRBJ1-2; D is undetermined. The sequencing input was PBMCs. CDR3 sequence (DNA): TGCGCCAGCAGCTTGGACGGGAATAACTATGGCTACACCTTC. As protein: CASSLDGNNYGYTF.